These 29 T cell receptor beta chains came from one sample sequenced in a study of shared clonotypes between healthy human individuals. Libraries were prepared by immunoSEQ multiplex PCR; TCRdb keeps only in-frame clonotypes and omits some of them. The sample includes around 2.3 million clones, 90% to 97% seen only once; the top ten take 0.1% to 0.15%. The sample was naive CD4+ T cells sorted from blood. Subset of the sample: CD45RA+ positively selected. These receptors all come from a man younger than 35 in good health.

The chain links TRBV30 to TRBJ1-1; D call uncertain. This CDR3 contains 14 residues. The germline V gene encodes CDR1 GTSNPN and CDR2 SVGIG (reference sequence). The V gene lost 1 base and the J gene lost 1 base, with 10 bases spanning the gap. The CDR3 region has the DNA TGTGCCTGGAGTGGAGGATCGTGGAACACTGAAGCTTTCTTT. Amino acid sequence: CAWSGGSWNTEAFF.

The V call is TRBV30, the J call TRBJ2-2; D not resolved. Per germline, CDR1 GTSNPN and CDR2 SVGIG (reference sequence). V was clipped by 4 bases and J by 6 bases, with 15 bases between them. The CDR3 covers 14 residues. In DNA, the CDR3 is TGTGCCTGGACTAGGGATTTGGCCCCCGGGGAGCTGTTTTTT. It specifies CAWTRDLAPGELFF.

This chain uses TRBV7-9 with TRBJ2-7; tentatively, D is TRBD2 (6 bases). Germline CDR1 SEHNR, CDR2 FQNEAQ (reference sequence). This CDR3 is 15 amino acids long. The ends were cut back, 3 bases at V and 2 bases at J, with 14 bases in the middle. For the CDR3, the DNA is TGTGCCAGCAGCTTTTTGGGGGGTCAGGCCTACGAGCAGTACTTC. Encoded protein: CASSFLGGQAYEQYF.

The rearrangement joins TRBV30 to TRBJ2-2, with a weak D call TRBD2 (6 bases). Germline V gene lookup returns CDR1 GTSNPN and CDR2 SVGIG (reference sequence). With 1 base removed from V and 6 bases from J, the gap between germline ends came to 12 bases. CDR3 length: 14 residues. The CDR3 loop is CAWSGSSVPGELFF. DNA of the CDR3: TGTGCCTGGAGTGGGTCTAGCGTTCCCGGGGAGCTGTTTTTT.

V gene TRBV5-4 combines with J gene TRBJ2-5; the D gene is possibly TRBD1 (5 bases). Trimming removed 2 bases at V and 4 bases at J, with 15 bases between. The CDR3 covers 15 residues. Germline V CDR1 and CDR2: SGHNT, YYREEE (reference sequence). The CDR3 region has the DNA TGTGCCAGCAGCTTTGAGGACATAGGAAGAGAGACCCAGTACTTC. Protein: CASSFEDIGRETQYF.

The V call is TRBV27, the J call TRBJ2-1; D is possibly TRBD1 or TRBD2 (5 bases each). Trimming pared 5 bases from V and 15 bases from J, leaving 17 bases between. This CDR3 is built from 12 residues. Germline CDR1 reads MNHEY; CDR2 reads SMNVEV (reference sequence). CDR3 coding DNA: TGTGCCAGCAGTGGCCCGGGACCCGTCCCGTTCTTC. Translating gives CASSGPGPVPFF.

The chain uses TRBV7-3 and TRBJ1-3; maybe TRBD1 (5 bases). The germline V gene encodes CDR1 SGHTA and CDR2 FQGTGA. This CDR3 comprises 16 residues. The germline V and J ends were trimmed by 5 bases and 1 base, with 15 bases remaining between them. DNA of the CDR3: TGTGCCAGCAGCCCAGGGAGGGCTGGTTCTGGAAACACCATATATTTT. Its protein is CASSPGRAGSGNTIYF.

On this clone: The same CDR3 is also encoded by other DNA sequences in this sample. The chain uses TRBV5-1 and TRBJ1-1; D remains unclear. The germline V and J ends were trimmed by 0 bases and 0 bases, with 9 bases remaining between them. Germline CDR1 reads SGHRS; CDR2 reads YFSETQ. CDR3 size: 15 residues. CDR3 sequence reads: CASSLGQALNTEAFF. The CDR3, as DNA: TGCGCCAGCAGCTTGGGGCAGGCCTTGAACACTGAAGCTTTCTTT. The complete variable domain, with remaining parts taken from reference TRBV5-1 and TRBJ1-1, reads KAGVTQTPRYLIKTRGQQVTLSCSPISGHRSVSWYQQTPGQGLQFLFEYFSETQRNKGNFPGRFSGRQFSNSRSEMNVSTLELGDSALYLCASSLGQALNTEAFFGQGTRLTVV.

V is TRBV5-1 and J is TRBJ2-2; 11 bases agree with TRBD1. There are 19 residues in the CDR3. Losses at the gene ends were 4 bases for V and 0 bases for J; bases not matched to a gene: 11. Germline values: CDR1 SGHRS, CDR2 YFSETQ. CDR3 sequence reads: CASSPIRDRGTANTGELFF. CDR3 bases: TGCGCCAGCAGCCCTATCCGGGACAGGGGGACGGCGAACACCGGGGAGCTGTTTTTT. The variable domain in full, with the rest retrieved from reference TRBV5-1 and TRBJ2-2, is KAGVTQTPRYLIKTRGQQVTLSCSPISGHRSVSWYQQTPGQGLQFLFEYFSETQRNKGNFPGRFSGRQFSNSRSEMNVSTLELGDSALYLCASSPIRDRGTANTGELFFGEGSRLTVL.

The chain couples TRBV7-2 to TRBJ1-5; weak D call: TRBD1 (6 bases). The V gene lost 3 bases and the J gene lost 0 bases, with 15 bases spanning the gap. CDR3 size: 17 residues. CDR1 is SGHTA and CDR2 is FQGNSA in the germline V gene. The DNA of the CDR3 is TGTGCCAGCAGCTTCGTGGCGGACAGTCTTAGCAATCAGCCCCAGCATTTT. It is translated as CASSFVADSLSNQPQHF.

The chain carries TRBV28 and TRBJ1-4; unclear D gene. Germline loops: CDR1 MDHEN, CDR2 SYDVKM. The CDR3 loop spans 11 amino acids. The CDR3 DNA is TGTGTGGTTTGGGGTAATGAAAAACTGTTTTTT. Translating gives CVVWGNEKLFF.

The CDR3 DNA follows: TGTGCCAGCTCACCATGGGGGGTTAATAGCAATCAGCCCCAGCATTTT. As protein: CASSPWGVNSNQPQHF. V gene TRBV18 combines with J gene TRBJ1-5, with a tentative D call TRBD1 (5 bases). The CDR3 is 16 residues long. V lost 2 bases and J 0 bases, leaving 11 bases between the germline ends. Germline V gene lookup returns CDR1 KGHSH and CDR2 LQKENI.

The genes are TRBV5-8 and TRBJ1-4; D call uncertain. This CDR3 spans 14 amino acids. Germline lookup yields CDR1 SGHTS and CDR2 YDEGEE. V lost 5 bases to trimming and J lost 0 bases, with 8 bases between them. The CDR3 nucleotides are TGTGCCAGCAGTCCGGGGTCAACTAATGAAAAACTGTTTTTT. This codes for CASSPGSTNEKLFF.

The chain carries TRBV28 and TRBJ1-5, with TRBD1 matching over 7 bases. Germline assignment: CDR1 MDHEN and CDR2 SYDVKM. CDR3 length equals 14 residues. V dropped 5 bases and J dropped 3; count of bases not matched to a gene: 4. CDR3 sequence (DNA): TGTGCCAGCAGTGAGGACAGGCCCAATCAGCCCCAGCATTTT. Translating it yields CASSEDRPNQPQHF.

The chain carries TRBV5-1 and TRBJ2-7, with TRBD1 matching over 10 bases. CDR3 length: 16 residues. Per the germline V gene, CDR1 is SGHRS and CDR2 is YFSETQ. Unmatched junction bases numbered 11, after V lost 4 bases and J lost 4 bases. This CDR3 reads CASSPGTGANFYEQYF. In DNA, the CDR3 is TGCGCCAGCAGCCCTGGGACAGGGGCGAACTTTTACGAGCAGTACTTC.

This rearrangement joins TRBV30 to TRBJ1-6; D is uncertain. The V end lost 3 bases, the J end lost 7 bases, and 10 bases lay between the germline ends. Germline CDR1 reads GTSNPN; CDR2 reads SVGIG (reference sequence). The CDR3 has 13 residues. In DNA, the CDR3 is TGTGCCTGGAGGGGAATGGGCAATTCACCCCTCCACTTT. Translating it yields CAWRGMGNSPLHF.

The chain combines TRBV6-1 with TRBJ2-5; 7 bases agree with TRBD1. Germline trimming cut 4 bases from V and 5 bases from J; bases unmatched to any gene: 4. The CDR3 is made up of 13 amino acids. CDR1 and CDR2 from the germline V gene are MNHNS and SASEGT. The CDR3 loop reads CASSVGGQETQYF. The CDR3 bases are TGTGCCAGCAGTGTAGGGGGCCAGGAGACCCAGTACTTC.

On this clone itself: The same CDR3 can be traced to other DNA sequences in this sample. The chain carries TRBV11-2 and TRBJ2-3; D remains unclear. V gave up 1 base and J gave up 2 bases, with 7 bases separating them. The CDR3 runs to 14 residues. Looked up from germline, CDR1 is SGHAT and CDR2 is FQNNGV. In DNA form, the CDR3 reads TGTGCCAGCAGCTTAGCTGGCACCACAGATACGCAGTATTTT. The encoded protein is CASSLAGTTDTQYF.

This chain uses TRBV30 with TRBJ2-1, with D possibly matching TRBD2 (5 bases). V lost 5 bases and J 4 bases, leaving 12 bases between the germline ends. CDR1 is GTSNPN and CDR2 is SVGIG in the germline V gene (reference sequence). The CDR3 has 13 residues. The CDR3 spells CAWLNSGYNEQFF. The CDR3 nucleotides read TGTGCCTGGCTTAACAGCGGTTACAATGAGCAGTTCTTC.

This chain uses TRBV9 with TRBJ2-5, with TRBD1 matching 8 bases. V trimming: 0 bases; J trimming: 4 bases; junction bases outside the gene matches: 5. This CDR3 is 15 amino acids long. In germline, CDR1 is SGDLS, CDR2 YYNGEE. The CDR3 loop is CASSVADRVGETQYF. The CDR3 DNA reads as TGTGCCAGCAGCGTAGCGGACAGGGTTGGAGAGACCCAGTACTTC.

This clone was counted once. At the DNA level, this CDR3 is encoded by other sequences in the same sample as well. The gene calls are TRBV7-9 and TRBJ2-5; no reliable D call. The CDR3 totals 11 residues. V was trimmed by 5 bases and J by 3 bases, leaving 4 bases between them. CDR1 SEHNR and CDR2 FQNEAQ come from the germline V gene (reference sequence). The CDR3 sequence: CASSPKETQYF. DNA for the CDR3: TGTGCCAGCAGCCCGAAAGAGACCCAGTACTTC.

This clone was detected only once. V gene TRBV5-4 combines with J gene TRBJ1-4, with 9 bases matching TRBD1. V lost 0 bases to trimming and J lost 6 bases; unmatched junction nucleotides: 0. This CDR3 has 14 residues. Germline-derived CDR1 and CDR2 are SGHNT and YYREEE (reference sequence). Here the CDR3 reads CASSLGDRDEKLFF. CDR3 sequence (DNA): TGTGCCAGCAGCTTGGGGGACAGGGATGAAAAACTGTTTTTT.

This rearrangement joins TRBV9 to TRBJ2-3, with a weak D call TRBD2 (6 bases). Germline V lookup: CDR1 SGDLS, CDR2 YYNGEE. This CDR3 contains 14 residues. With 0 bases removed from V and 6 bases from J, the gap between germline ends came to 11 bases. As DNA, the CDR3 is TGTGCCAGCAGCGTAGGGAATCTAGCGGATACGCAGTATTTT. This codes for CASSVGNLADTQYF.

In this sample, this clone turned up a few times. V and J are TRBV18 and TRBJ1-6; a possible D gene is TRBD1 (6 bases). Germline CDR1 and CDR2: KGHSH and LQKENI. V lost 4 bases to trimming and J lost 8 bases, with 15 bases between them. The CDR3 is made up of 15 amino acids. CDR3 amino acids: CASSLLGQTDSPLHF. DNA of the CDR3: TGTGCCAGCTCACTTCTAGGACAGACAGATTCACCCCTCCACTTT.

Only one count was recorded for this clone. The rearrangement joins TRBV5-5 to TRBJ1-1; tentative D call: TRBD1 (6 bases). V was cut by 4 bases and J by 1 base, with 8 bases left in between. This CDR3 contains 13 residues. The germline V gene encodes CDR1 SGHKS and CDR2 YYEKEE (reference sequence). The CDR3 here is CASSATGNTEAFF. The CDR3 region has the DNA TGTGCCAGCAGCGCGACAGGGAACACTGAAGCTTTCTTT.

The CDR3 sequence is CASSLEGHGNQPQHF. The CDR3 bases are TGTGCCAGCAGTTTGGAAGGCCATGGCAATCAGCCCCAGCATTTT. This chain joins TRBV28 and TRBJ1-5; D is unresolved. Germline V CDR1 and CDR2: MDHEN, SYDVKM. V was cut by 3 bases and J by 2 bases, with 11 bases left in between. This CDR3 comprises 15 residues.

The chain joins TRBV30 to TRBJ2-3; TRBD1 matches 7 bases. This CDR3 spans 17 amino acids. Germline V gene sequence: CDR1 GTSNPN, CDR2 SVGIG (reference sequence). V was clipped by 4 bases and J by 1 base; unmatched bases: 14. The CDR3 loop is CAWTKGGPGVRTDTQYF. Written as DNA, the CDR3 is TGTGCCTGGACCAAAGGGGGCCCTGGGGTCCGCACAGATACGCAGTATTTT.

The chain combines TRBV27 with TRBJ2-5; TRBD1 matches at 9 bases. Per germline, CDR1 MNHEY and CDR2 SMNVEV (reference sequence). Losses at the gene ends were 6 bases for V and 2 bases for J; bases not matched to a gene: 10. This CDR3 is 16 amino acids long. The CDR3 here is CASRRGTGYNQETQYF. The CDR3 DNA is TGTGCCAGCAGGCGTGGGACAGGGTATAATCAAGAGACCCAGTACTTC.

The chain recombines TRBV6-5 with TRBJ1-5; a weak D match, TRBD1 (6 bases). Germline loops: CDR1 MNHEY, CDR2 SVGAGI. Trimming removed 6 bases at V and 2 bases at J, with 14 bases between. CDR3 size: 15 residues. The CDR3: CASRLDRRGNQPQHF. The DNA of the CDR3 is TGTGCCAGCAGACTCGACAGGAGGGGCAATCAGCCCCAGCATTTT.